Below are 4 T cell receptor beta chains sequenced from a single sample in a study of blood T cell repertoires in COVID-19. This table comes from immunoSEQ multiplex PCR, and its TCRdb copy is limited to in-frame clones, with some not included. This table has hundreds of thousands of clones, about 90% appearing once. Input material: PBMCs or T cells enriched from blood (not recorded which). The receptors stem from a woman in her forties or fifties in a cohort exposed to, infected with or recovered from COVID-19 (not recorded which).

This clone occurred a few times. The chain links TRBV5-4 to TRBJ1-2; TRBD1 agrees at 7 bases. V shed 4 bases and J 5 bases; nucleotides not matched to a gene: 5. CDR3 length: 13 amino acids. Germline CDR1 and CDR2: SGHNT and YYREEE (reference sequence). CDR3 region: CASSGDSWYGYTF. For the CDR3, the DNA is TGTGCCAGCAGCGGGGACAGTTGGTATGGCTACACCTTC.

The rearrangement links TRBV3-1 (or the pseudogene TRBV3-2) to TRBJ1-6; maybe TRBD1 (5 bases). Deletions cut 5 bases from V and 4 bases from J, with 9 bases between. The CDR3 runs 14 residues. Germline CDR1 LGHDT, CDR2 YNNKEL (reference sequence). The CDR3 sequence is CASSLTGYNSPLHF. The CDR3 DNA reads as TGTGCCAGCAGCTTAACAGGATATAATTCACCCCTCCACTTT.

V usage is TRBV13 and J usage is TRBJ2-5; possibly TRBD1 for D (5 bases). Trimming removed 4 bases from V and 10 bases from J, with 16 bases in between. CDR3 size: 13 residues. Germline V gene lookup returns CDR1 PRHDT and CDR2 FYEKMQ (reference sequence). CDR3 nucleotides: TGTGCCAGCAGCTCGGGCCTTCAGGGCGGCCAGTACTTC. It yields the protein CASSSGLQGGQYF.

This sequence joins TRBV6-1 and TRBJ1-6, with 8 bases fitting TRBD1. J lost 9 bases, V lost 3 bases, and 4 bases had no gene match. Germline values: CDR1 MNHNS, CDR2 SASEGT. This CDR3 is built from 14 residues. CDR3 bases: TGTGCCAGCAGTGAGGAGACAGGGGCTTCACCCCTCCACTTT. Protein: CASSEETGASPLHF.